Shown below are 18 T cell receptor beta chains from a single sample sequenced in a study of OX40 agonist ivuxolimab in advanced cancers. The data were produced by immunoSEQ multiplex PCR, yet TCRdb's version contains in-frame clones alone and is incomplete. The profile covers 69,000 or so clones, with roughly 80% appearing a single time and roughly 6.2% taken by the ten largest. The sequencing used CD4+ or CD8+ T cells sorted from blood, collected in a trial of the OX40 agonist ivuxolimab. The origin of the receptors is an adult with an advanced solid tumor such as melanoma, head and neck, liver or kidney cancer.

This chain links TRBV5-1 with TRBJ2-3; 8 bases agree with TRBD2. CDR1 SGHRS and CDR2 YFSETQ come from the germline V gene. The CDR3 covers 14 residues. Trimming cost V 4 bases and J 6 bases; bases outside gene matches: 7. The CDR3 region has the DNA TGCGCCAGCAGCATAAACGGCGGGGGGGATACGCAGTATTTT. Protein: CASSINGGGDTQYF.

This clone is termed medium-sized. The same CDR3 arises from other DNA sequences in this sample as well. This chain uses TRBV10-3 with TRBJ1-1, with 7 positions matching TRBD1. The germline V gene encodes CDR1 ENHRY and CDR2 SYGVKD. This CDR3 is built from 14 residues. The trim removed 6 bases at V and 1 base at J, leaving 5 bases unmatched. CDR3 nucleotides: TGTGCCATCAGGGACAGGCTCGAGAACACTGAAGCTTTCTTT. This codes for CAIRDRLENTEAFF.

The V and J genes are TRBV2 and TRBJ1-5; TRBD1 agrees at 7 bases. The CDR3 extends over 13 amino acids. Germline V gene sequence: CDR1 SNHLY, CDR2 FYNNEI. The trim removed 6 bases at V and 3 bases at J, leaving 2 bases unmatched. The CDR3 nucleotides read TGTGCCAGCAGGACAGGGTCCAATCAGCCCCAGCATTTT. This translates into CASRTGSNQPQHF.

CDR3 sequence: CASSDRAGELFF. In DNA, the CDR3 is TGTGCCAGCAGCGACAGAGCCGGGGAGCTGTTTTTT. The chain recombines TRBV9 with TRBJ2-2; D unclear. Germline V gene data show CDR1 as SGDLS and CDR2 as YYNGEE. This CDR3 spans 12 amino acids. V was trimmed by 3 bases and J by 6 bases, leaving 6 bases between them.

The J gene is TRBJ1-2, the V gene TRBV6-6; D perhaps matches TRBD1 (6 bases). V was cut by 2 bases and J by 2 bases, with 12 bases left in between. This CDR3 region has 15 residues. Germline CDR1 and CDR2: MNHNY and SVGAGI (reference sequence). The CDR3, as DNA: TGTGCCAGCAGTTACGCAGGGGAGGGGAACTATGGCTACACCTTC. It yields the protein CASSYAGEGNYGYTF.

The rearrangement uses TRBV18 and TRBJ1-1; 9 bases map to TRBD1. Germline assignment: CDR1 KGHSH and CDR2 LQKENI. Losses at the gene ends were 2 bases for V and 2 bases for J; bases not matched to a gene: 3. This CDR3 contains 15 residues. The CDR3 is CASSPSGQGNTEAFF. The CDR3, as DNA: TGTGCCAGCTCACCATCGGGACAGGGTAACACTGAAGCTTTCTTT.

The chain couples TRBV5-1 to TRBJ2-5; D uncertain. The ends were cut back, 0 bases at V and 0 bases at J, with 6 bases in the middle. Germline CDR1 and CDR2: SGHRS and YFSETQ. This CDR3 region has 14 residues. The CDR3 protein is CASSLVTDQETQYF. In DNA, the CDR3 is TGCGCCAGCAGCTTGGTAACAGACCAAGAGACCCAGTACTTC.

V is TRBV11-1 and J is TRBJ2-1, with D uncertain. The CDR3 runs to 15 residues. Germline CDR1 SGHAT, CDR2 FQDESV (reference sequence). Deletions cut 6 bases from V and 0 bases from J, with 12 bases between. The CDR3 sequence is CASRVGLSSYNEQFF. The CDR3 DNA follows: TGTGCCAGCAGGGTGGGTCTGAGCTCCTACAATGAGCAGTTCTTC.

This clone occurred once. The chain uses TRBV30 and TRBJ2-3; 12 nucleotides match TRBD2. The germline gives CDR1 GTSNPN, CDR2 SVGIG (reference sequence). There are 19 residues in the CDR3. V lost 2 bases, J lost 2 bases, and 14 bases stayed unmatched. The DNA for the CDR3 is TGTGCCTGGAGTTCCCAACCAACGTGGACTAGCGGGACCACAGATACGCAGTATTTT. Translating gives CAWSSQPTWTSGTTDTQYF.

The V call is TRBV2, the J call TRBJ2-3, with 14 nucleotides matching TRBD2. The CDR3 runs to 16 residues. From germline, CDR1 is SNHLY and CDR2 FYNNEI. J was trimmed by 8 bases and V by 6 bases; bases with no gene match: 10. The CDR3 sequence is CASRPTSGGVLGTQYF. In DNA, the CDR3 is TGTGCCAGCAGACCGACTAGCGGGGGGGTCCTTGGTACGCAGTATTTT.

This clone was observed once. J is TRBJ1-4 and V is TRBV7-3, with D possibly being TRBD1 (5 bases). With 1 base removed from V and 7 bases from J, the gap between germline ends came to 13 bases. Germline V CDR1 and CDR2: SGHTA, FQGTGA. This CDR3 is 15 amino acids long. For the CDR3, the DNA is TGTGCCAGCAGCTTAATGGGGGGTTTAGGTGAAAAACTGTTTTTT. Translated: CASSLMGGLGEKLFF.

The V gene is TRBV7-8, the J gene TRBJ2-1; D possibly corresponds to TRBD2 (6 bases). CDR3 length: 16 amino acids. Germline V CDR1 and CDR2: SGHVS, FQNEAQ. Trimming took 2 bases from V and 6 from J, leaving 17 bases between them. CDR3 sequence reads: CASSLRFPSGFNEQFF. DNA of the CDR3: TGTGCCAGCAGCTTACGATTCCCGAGCGGGTTCAATGAGCAGTTCTTC.

The sample holds a few counts of this clone. The chain couples TRBV13 to TRBJ1-2; D not certain. Per germline, CDR1 PRHDT and CDR2 FYEKMQ (reference sequence). The V gene lost 5 bases and the J gene lost 4 bases, with 8 bases spanning the gap. The CDR3 is 12 amino acids. The CDR3: CASSLGSYGYTF. The CDR3 DNA is TGTGCCAGCAGCCTCGGCTCCTATGGCTACACCTTC.

The rearrangement joins TRBV30 to TRBJ2-7; weak D call: TRBD2 (6 bases). CDR1 is GTSNPN, CDR2 SVGIG, per germline (reference sequence). The CDR3 length is 12 residues. The V end lost 0 bases, the J end lost 7 bases, and 10 bases lay between the germline ends. In DNA, the CDR3 is TGTGCCTGGAGTGTAGGTAGCGGAGAGCAGTACTTC. Its protein is CAWSVGSGEQYF.

CDR3 DNA sequence: TGTGCCAGCAGCTCCGGGACAGAGTGGTACAATGAGCAGTTCTTC. Residues: CASSSGTEWYNEQFF. The V and J genes are TRBV7-2 and TRBJ2-1, with TRBD1 matching over 7 bases. Losses at the gene ends were 4 bases for V and 4 bases for J; bases not matched to a gene: 7. Germline CDR1 is SGHTA and CDR2 is FQGNSA. This CDR3 has 15 residues. Combining the CDR3 with reference TRBV7-2 and TRBJ2-1 gives the whole variable domain GAGVSQSPSNKVTEKGKDVELRCDPISGHTALYWYRQSLGQGLEFLIYFQGNSAPDKSGLPSDRFSAERTGGSVSTLTIQRTQQEDSAVYLCASSSGTEWYNEQFFGPGTRLTVL.

The chain combines TRBV2 with TRBJ2-5; 9 bases are shared with TRBD2. Trimming at V came to 6 bases and at J to 5 bases, leaving 4 bases not matched to a gene. This CDR3 is 13 amino acids long. Germline loops: CDR1 SNHLY, CDR2 FYNNEI. The CDR3 DNA follows: TGTGCCAGCAGGAGGACTAGCGCGGAGACCCAGTACTTC. It encodes CASRRTSAETQYF.

The chain employs TRBV11-3 and TRBJ2-3; D unclear. V dropped 1 base and J dropped 0 bases, with 11 bases sitting between them. CDR1 is SGHNT and CDR2 is YENEEA in the germline V gene. The CDR3 is 16 residues long. In DNA, the CDR3 is TGTGCCAGCAGCTTAGGGGTGGCGGACAGCACAGATACGCAGTATTTT. This sequence encodes CASSLGVADSTDTQYF.

CDR3 bases: TGTGCCAGCAGCTCCAGAGGACAGGGGTCTGGAGGCTACACCTTC. Amino acid sequence: CASSSRGQGSGGYTF. The V call is TRBV7-8, the J call TRBJ1-2; 9 nucleotides align to TRBD1. V was clipped by 4 bases and J by 8 bases; unmatched bases: 11. CDR1 SGHVS and CDR2 FQNEAQ come from the germline V gene. The CDR3 sequence is 15 residues long.